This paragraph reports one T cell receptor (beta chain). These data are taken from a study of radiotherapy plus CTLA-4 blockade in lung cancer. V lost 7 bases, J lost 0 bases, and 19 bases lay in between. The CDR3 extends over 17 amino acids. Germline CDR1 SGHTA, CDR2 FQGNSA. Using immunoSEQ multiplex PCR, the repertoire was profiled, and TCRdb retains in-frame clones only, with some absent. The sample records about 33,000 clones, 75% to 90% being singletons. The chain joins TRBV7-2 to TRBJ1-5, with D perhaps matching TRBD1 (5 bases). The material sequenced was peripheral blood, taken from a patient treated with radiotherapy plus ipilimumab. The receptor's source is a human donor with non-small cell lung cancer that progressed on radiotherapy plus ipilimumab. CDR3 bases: TGTGCCAGCAACCTCGGGGGAGTGGGGTATAGCAATCAGCCCCAGCATTTT. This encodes CASNLGGVGYSNQPQHF. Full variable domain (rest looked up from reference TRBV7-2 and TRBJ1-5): GAGVSQSPSNKVTEKGKDVELRCDPISGHTALYWYRQSLGQGLEFLIYFQGNSAPDKSGLPSDRFSAERTGGSVSTLTIQRTQQEDSAVYLCASNLGGVGYSNQPQHFGDGTRLSIL.